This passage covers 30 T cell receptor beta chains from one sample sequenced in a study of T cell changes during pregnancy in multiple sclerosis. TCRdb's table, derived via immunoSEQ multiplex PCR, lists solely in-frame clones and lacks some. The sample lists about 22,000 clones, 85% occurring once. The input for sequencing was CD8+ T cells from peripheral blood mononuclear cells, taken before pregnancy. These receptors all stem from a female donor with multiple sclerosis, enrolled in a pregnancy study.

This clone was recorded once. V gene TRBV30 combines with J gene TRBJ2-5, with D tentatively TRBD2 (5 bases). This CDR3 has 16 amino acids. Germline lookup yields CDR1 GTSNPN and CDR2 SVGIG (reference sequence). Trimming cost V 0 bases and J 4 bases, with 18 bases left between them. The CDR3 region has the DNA TGTGCCTGGAGTGTACTCGTCGGGGTGGGTTCAGAGACCCAGTACTTC. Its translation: CAWSVLVGVGSETQYF.

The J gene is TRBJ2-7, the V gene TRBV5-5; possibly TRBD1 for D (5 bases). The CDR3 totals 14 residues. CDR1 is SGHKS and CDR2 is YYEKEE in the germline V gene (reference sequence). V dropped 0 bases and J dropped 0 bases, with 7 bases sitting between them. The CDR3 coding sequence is TGTGCCAGCAGCTTGGAGGACAACTCCTACGAGCAGTACTTC. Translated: CASSLEDNSYEQYF.

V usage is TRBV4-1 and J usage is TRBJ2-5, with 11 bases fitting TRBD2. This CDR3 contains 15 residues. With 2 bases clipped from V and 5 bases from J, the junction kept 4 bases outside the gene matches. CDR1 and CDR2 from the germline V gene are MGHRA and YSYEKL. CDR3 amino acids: CASSQHLAGGETQYF. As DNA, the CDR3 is TGCGCCAGCAGCCAACACTTAGCGGGAGGGGAGACCCAGTACTTC.

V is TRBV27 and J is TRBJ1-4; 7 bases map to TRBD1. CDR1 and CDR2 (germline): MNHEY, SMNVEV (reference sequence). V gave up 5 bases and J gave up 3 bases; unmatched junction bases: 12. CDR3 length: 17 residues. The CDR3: CASSGRSRDSSNEKLFF. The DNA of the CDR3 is TGTGCCAGCAGTGGCCGTAGTAGGGACAGCTCTAATGAAAAACTGTTTTTT.

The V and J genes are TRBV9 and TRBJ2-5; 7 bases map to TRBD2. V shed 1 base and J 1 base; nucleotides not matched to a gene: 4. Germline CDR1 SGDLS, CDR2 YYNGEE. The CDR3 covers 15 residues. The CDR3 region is CASSVLGRAQETQYF. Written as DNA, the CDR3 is TGTGCCAGCAGCGTATTAGGGAGGGCCCAAGAGACCCAGTACTTC.

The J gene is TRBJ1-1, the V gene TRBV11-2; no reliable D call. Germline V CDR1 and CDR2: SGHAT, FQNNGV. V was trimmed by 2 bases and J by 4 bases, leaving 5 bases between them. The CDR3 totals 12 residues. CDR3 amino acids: CASSLSITEAFF. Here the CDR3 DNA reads TGTGCCAGCAGCTTAAGCATCACTGAAGCTTTCTTT.

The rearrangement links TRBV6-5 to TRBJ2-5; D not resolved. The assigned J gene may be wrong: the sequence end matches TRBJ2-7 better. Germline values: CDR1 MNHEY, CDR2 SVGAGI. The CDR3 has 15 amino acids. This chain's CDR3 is CASSYSKIPSYEQYF. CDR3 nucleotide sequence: TGTGCCAGCAGTTACTCGAAGATCCCGTCCTACGAGCAGTACTTC.

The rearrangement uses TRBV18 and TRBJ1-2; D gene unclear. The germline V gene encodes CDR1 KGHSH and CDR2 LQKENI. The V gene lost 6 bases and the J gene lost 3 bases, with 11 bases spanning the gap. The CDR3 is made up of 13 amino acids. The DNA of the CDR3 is TGTGCCAGCTCCCCGGGAAGGGACTATGGCTACACCTTC. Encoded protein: CASSPGRDYGYTF. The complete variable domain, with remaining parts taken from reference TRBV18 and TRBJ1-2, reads NAGVMQNPRHLVRRRGQEARLRCSPMKGHSHVYWYRQLPEEGLKFMVYLQKENIIDESGMPKERFSAEFPKEGPSILRIQQVVRGDSAAYFCASSPGRDYGYTFGSGTRLTVV.

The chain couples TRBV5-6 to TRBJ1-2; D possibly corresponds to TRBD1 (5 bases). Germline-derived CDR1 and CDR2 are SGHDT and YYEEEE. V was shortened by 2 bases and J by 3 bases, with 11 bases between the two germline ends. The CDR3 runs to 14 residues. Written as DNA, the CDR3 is TGTGCCAGCAGCTTTCAGGGTAGAGACTATGGCTACACCTTC. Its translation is CASSFQGRDYGYTF.

The CDR3, as DNA: TGCGCCAGCAGCGCAAGGGGGCTAGCGGGAGTTTACGAGCAGTACTTC. It translates to CASSARGLAGVYEQYF. The chain employs TRBV4-1 and TRBJ2-7, with 10 bases identical to TRBD2. CDR3 size: 16 residues. The V segment lost 5 bases and the J segment 4 bases; nucleotides outside the gene matches: 11. Germline values: CDR1 MGHRA, CDR2 YSYEKL.

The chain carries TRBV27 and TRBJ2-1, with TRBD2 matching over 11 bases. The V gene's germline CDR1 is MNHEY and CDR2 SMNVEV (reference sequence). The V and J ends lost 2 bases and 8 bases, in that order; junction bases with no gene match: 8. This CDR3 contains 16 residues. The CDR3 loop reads CASSLRVAGGQDEQFF. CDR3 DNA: TGTGCCAGCAGTTTACGGGTAGCGGGAGGGCAGGATGAGCAGTTCTTC.

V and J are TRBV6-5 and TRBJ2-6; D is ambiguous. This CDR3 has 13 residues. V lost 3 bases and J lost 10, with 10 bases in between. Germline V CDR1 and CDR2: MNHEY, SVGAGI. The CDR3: CASSYKLPNVLTF. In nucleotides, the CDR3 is TGTGCCAGCAGTTATAAGCTCCCAAACGTCCTGACTTTC.

CDR3 residues: CASSGRRQGSYEQYF. CDR3 coding DNA: TGTGCCAGCAGCGGGCGGCGGCAGGGTTCCTACGAGCAGTACTTC. The chain has TRBV4-2 and TRBJ2-7; the D gene is possibly TRBD1 (5 bases). Looked up from germline, CDR1 is LGHNA and CDR2 is YNFKEQ. V lost 5 bases to trimming and J lost 1 base, with 15 bases between them. This CDR3 comprises 15 residues.

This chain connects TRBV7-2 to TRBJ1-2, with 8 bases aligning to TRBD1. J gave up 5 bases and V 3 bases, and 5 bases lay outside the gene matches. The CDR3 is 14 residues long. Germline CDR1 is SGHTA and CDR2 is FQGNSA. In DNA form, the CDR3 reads TGTGCCAGCAGCTTTCCAGGGGGCGCGTATGGCTACACCTTC. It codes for CASSFPGGAYGYTF. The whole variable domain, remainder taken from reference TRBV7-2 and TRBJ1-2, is GAGVSQSPSNKVTEKGKDVELRCDPISGHTALYWYRQSLGQGLEFLIYFQGNSAPDKSGLPSDRFSAERTGGSVSTLTIQRTQQEDSAVYLCASSFPGGAYGYTFGSGTRLTVV.

For the CDR3, the DNA is TGTGCCATCTTTTCGGGGAACACCGGGGAGCTGTTTTTT. Translating gives CAIFSGNTGELFF. The V call is TRBV10-3, the J call TRBJ2-2, with D uncertain. The CDR3 has 13 amino acids. Germline V gives CDR1 ENHRY, CDR2 SYGVKD. V was clipped by 8 bases and J by 1 base, with 8 bases between them.

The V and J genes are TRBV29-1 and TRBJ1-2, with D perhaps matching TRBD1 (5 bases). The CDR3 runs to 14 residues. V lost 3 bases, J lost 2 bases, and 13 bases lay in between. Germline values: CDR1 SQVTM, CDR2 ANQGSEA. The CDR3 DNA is TGCAGCGTTGAGGACAACTACTCGAACTATGGCTACACCTTC. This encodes CSVEDNYSNYGYTF.

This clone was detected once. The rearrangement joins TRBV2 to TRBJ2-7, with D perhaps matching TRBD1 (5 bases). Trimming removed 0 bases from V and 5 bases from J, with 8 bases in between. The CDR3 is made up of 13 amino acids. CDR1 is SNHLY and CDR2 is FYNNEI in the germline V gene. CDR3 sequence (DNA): TGTGCCAGCAGTGAAGCGCTCAGGGACGAGCAGTACTTC. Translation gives CASSEALRDEQYF.

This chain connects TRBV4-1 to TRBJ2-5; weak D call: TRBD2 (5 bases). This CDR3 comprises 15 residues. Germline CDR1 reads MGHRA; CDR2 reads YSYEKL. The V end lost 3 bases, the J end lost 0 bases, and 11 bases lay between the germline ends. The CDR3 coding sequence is TGCGCCAGCAGCCATATCGGTAGCGACCAAGAGACCCAGTACTTC. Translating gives CASSHIGSDQETQYF.

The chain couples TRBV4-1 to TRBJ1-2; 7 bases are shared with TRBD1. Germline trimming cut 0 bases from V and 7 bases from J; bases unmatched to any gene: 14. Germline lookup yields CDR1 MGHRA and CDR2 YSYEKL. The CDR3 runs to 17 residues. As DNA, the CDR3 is TGCGCCAGCAGCCAAGATTTCGAATTGAGGGGGCAATGTGGCTACACCTTC. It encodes CASSQDFELRGQCGYTF.

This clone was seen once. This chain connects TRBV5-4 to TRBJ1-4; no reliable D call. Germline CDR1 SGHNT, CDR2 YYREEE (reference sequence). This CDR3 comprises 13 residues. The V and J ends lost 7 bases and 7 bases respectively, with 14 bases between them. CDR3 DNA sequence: TGTGCCAGCTCATCCACCGGGAGTGAAAAACTGTTTTTT. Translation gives CASSSTGSEKLFF.

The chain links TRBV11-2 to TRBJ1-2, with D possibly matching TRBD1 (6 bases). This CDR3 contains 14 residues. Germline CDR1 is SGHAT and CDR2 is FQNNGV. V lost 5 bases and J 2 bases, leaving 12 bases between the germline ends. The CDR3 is CASSPGGANYGYTF. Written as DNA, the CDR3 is TGTGCCAGCAGCCCTGGGGGGGCCAACTATGGCTACACCTTC.

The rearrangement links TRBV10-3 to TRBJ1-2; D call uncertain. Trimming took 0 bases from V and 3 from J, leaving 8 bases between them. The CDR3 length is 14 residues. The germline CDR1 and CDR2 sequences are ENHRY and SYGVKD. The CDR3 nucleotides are TGTGCCATCAGTGAGTCGGACTGGGACTATGGCTACACCTTC. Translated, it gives CAISESDWDYGYTF.

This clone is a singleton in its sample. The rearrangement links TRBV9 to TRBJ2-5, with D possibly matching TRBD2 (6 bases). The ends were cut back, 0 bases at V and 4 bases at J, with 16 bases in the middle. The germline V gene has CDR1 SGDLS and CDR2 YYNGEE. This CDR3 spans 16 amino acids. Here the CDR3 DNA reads TGTGCCAGCAGCGTAGGGTCGGTGGGAGCGGGAGAGACCCAGTACTTC. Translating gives CASSVGSVGAGETQYF.

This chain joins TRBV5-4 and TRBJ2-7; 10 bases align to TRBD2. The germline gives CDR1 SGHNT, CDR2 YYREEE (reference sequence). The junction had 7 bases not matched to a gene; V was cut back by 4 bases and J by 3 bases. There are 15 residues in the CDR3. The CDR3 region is CASSPVAGGLYEQYF. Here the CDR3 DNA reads TGTGCCAGCAGCCCAGTAGCGGGAGGCCTCTACGAGCAGTACTTC.

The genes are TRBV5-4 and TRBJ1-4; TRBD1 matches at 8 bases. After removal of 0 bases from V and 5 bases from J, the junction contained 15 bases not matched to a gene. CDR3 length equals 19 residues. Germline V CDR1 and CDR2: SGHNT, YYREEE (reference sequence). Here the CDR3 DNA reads TGTGCCAGCAGCTTGGAGGCAGGGGGCTCGGTCGCCCGAAATGAAAAACTGTTTTTT. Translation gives CASSLEAGGSVARNEKLFF.

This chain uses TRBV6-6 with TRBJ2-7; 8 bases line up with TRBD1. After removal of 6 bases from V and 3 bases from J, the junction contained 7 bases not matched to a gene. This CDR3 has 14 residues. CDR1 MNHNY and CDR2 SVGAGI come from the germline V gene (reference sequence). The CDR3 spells CASSSGQGNYEQYF. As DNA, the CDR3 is TGTGCCAGCAGCTCCGGACAGGGTAACTACGAGCAGTACTTC.

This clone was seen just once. The CDR3: CASSPGLADTDTQYF. In DNA form, the CDR3 reads TGTGCCAGCAGCCCGGGACTAGCGGACACAGATACGCAGTATTTT. The chain employs TRBV13 and TRBJ2-3, with 11 bases matching TRBD2. CDR3 size: 15 residues. CDR1 is PRHDT, CDR2 FYEKMQ, per germline (reference sequence). Germline trimming cut 5 bases from V and 2 bases from J; bases unmatched to any gene: 3.

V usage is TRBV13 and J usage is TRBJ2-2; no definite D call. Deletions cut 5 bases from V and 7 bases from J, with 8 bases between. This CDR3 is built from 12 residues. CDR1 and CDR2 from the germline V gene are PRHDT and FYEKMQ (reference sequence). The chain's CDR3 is CASSTYGGELFF. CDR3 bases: TGTGCCAGCAGCACCTATGGCGGGGAGCTGTTTTTT.

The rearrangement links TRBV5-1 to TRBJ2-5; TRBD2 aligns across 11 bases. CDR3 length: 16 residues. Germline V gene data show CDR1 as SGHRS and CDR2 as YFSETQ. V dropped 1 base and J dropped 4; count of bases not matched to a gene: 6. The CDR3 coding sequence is TGCGCCAGCAGCTTGTCACTAGCGGGAGAGGGAGAGACCCAGTACTTC. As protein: CASSLSLAGEGETQYF.

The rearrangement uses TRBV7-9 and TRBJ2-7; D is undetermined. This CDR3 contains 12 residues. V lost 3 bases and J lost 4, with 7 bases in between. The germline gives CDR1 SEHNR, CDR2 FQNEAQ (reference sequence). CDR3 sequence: CASSFILYEQYF. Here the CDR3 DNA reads TGTGCCAGCAGCTTTATTCTTTACGAGCAGTACTTC. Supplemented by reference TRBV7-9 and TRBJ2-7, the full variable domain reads DTGVSQNPRHKITKRGQNVTFRCDPISEHNRLYWYRQTLGQGPEFLTYFQNEAQLEKSRLLSDRFSAERPKGSFSTLEIQRTEQGDSAMYLCASSFILYEQYFGPGTRLTVT.